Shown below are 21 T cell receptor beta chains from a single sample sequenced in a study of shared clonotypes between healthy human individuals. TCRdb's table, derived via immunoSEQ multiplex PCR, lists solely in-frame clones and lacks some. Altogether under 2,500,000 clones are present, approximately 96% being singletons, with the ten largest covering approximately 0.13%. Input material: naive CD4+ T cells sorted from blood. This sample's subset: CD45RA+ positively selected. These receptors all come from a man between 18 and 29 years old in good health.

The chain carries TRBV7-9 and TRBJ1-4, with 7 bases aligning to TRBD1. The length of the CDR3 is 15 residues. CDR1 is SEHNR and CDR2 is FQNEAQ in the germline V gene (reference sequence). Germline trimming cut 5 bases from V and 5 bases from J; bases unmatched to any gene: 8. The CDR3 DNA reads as TGTGCCAGCAGCCGAGGGACAGCAGAGAATGAAAAACTGTTTTTT. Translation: CASSRGTAENEKLFF.

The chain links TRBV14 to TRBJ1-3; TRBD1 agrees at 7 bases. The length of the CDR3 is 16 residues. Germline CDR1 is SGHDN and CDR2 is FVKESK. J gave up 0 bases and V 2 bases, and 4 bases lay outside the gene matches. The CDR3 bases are TGTGCCAGCAGCCAAAACAGGGGAATCTCTGGAAACACCATATATTTT. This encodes CASSQNRGISGNTIYF.

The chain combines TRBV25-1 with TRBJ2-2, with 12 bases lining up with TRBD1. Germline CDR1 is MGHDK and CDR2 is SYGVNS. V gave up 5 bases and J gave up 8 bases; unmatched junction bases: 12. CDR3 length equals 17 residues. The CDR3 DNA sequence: TGTGCCAGCAGTCCAGGAGTGGGGACAGGGGGCGGAGGGGAGCTGTTTTTT. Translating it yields CASSPGVGTGGGGELFF.

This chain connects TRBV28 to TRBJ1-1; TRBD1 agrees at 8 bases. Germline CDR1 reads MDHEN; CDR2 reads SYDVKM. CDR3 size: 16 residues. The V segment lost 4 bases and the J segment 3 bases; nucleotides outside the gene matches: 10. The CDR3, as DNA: TGTGCCAGCAGTTCAAGCTCCGGGACAGGTTACACTGAAGCTTTCTTT. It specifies CASSSSSGTGYTEAFF.

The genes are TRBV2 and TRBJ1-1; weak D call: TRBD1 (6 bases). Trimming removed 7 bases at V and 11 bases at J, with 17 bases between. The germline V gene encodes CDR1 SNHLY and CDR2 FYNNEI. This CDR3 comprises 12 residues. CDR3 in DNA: TGTGCCAGCACAAAAGACAGGTCCTGGGCTTTCTTT. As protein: CASTKDRSWAFF.

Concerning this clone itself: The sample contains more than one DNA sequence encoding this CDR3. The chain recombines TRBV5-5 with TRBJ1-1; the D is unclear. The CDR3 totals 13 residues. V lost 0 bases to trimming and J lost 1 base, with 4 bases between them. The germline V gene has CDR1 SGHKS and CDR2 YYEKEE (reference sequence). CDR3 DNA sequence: TGTGCCAGCAGCTTGGGAGGGAACACTGAAGCTTTCTTT. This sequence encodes CASSLGGNTEAFF.

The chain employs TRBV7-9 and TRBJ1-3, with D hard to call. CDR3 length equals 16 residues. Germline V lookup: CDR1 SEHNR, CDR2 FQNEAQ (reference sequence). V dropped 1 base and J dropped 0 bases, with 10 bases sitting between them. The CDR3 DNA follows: TGTGCCAGCAGCTTAGATGTGATTCTCTCTGGAAACACCATATATTTT. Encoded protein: CASSLDVILSGNTIYF.

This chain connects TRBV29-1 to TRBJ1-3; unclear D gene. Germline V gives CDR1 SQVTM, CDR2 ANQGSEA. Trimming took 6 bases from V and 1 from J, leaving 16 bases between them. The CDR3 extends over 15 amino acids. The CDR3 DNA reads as TGCAGCGTCGAAACATGGGAGGAATCTGGAAACACCATATATTTT. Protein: CSVETWEESGNTIYF.

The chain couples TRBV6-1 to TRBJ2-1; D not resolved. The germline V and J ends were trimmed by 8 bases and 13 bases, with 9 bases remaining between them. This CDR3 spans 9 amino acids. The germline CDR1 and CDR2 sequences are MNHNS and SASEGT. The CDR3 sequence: CASSFPQFF. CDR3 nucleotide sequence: TGTGCCAGCTCCTTTCCTCAGTTCTTC.

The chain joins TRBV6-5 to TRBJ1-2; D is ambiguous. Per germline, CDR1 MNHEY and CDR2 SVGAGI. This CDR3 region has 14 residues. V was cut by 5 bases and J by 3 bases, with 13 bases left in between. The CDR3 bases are TGTGCCAGCAGTCGGACGGGTGTGGACTATGGCTACACCTTC. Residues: CASSRTGVDYGYTF.

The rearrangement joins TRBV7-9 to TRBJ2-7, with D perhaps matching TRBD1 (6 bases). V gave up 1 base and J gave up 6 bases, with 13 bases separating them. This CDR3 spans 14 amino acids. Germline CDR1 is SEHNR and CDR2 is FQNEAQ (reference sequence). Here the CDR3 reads CASSLGQGPFEQYF. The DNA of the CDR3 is TGTGCCAGCAGCTTAGGGCAGGGGCCGTTCGAGCAGTACTTC.

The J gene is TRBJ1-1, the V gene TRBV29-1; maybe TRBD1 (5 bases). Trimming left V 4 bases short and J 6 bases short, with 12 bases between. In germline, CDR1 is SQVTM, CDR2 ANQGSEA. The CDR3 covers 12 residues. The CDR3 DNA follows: TGCAGCGTTGGCCAGGGAGAATCTGAAGCTTTCTTT. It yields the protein CSVGQGESEAFF. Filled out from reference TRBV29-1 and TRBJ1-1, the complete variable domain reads SAVISQKPSRDICQRGTSLTIQCQVDSQVTMMFWYRQQPGQSLTLIATANQGSEATYESGFVIDKFPISRPNLTFSTLTVSNMSPEDSSIYLCSVGQGESEAFFGQGTRLTVV.

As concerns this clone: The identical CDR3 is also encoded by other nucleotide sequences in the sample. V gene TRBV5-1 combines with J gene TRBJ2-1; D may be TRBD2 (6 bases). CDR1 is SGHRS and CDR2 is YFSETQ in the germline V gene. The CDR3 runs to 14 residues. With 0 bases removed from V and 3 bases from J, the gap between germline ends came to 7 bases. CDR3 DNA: TGCGCCAGCAGCTTGGAGGGAGGCTACAATGAGCAGTTCTTC. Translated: CASSLEGGYNEQFF.

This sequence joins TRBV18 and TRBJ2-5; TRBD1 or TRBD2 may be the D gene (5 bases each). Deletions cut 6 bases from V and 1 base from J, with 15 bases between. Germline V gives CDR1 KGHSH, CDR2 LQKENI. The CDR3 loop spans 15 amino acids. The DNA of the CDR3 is TGTGCCAGCTCCCCCAGAACCGGGGCCCAAGAGACCCAGTACTTC. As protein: CASSPRTGAQETQYF.

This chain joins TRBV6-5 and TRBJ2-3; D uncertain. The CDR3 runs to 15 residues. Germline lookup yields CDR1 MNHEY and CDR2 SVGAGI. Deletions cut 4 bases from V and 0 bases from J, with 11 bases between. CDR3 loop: CASSSSYASTDTQYF. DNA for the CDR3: TGTGCCAGCAGTTCCTCCTACGCTAGCACAGATACGCAGTATTTT.

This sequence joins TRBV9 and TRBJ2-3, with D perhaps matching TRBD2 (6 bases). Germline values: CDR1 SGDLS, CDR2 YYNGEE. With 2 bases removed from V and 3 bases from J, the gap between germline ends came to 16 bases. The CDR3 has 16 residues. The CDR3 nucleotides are TGTGCCAGCAGCGTTAGTATCGGGAGTTCAACAGATACGCAGTATTTT. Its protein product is CASSVSIGSSTDTQYF.

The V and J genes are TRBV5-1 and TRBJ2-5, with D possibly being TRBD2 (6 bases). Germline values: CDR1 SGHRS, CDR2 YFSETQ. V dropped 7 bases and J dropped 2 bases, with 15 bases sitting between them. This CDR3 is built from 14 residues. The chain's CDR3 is CASGPGGIQETQYF. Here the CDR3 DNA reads TGCGCCAGCGGACCCGGGGGTATTCAAGAGACCCAGTACTTC.

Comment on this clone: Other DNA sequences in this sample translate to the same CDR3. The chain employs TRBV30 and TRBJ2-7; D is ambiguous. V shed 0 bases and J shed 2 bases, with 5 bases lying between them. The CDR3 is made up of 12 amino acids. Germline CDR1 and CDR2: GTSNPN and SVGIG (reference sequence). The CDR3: CAWSVLPYEQYF. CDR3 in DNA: TGTGCCTGGAGTGTCTTACCCTACGAGCAGTACTTC. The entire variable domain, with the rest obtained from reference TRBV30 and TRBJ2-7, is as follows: SQTIHQWPATLVQPVGSPLSLECTVEGTSNPNLYWYRQAAGRGLQLLFYSVGIGQISSEVPQNLSASRPQDRQFILSSKKLLLSDSGFYLCAWSVLPYEQYFGPGTRLTVT.

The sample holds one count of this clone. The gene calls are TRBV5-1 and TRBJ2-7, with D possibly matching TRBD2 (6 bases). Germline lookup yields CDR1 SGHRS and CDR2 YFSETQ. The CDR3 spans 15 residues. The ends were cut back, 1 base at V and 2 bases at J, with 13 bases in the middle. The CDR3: CASSLIEGRPYEQYF. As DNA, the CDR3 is TGCGCCAGCAGCTTGATTGAAGGGAGGCCCTACGAGCAGTACTTC.

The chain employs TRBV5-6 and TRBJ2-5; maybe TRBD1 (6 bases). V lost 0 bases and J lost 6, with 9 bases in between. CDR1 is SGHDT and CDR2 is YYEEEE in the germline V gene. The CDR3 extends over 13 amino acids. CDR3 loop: CASSLVGGQTQYF. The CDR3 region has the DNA TGTGCCAGCAGCTTGGTAGGGGGTCAGACCCAGTACTTC.

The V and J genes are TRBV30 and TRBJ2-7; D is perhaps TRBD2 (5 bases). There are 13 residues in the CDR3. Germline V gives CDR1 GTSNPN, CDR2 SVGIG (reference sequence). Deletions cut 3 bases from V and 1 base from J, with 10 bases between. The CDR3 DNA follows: TGTGCCTGGAGGACGACGGGATCCTACGAGCAGTACTTC. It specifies CAWRTTGSYEQYF.